This T cell receptor beta chain was sequenced in a study of T-cell reconstitution after alpha-beta-depleted transplantation in children. General study results and limits: Some patients' high day-60 TCRbeta diversity was traced to surviving recipient T cells and thymic progenitors. Reports say that about two months after transplant, the alpha-beta T cells came out of several hundred graft clones that had expanded. One year after transplant, T-cell counts and diversity came mostly from newly produced T cells.

The ends were cut back, 4 bases at V and 0 bases at J, with 16 bases in the middle. Per germline, CDR1 SEHNR and CDR2 FQNEAQ (reference sequence). CDR3 size: 17 residues. This clonotype was seen repeatedly, ten times or more. Its antigen is currently unknown. Preparing the TCRbeta library involved the use of unique molecular identifiers. MiXCR, applied by TCRdb to the PCR reads, yields one record per CDR3 protein. In the table there are tens of thousands of distinct CDR3 sequences, about a sixth of which are singletons. Sequencing was performed on PBMCs, mostly from graft donor cells, taken 360 days after TCRalphabeta/CD19-depleted stem cell transplant. The source is a male patient under 10 years old who had a stem cell transplant for acute lymphoblastic leukemia, so the T cells may come from the graft donor. The rearrangement links TRBV7-9 to TRBJ2-4; tentative D call: TRBD1 (5 bases). The CDR3 DNA reads TGTGCCAGCAGCTCCTTCGGACACCTCCTAGCCAAAAACATTCAGTACTTC. Amino acids: CASSSFGHLLAKNIQYF.